This TCR beta chain was captured in a study of T cell responses to AZD1222 COVID-19 vaccine (dated by TCRdb to about 2021). At the level of the whole study: AZD1222 recipients given second doses at about 4 weeks or at about 12 weeks were pooled, since spike-specific TCR depth and breadth were not found to differ between the two schedules. A total of over 230 trial participants underwent TCR sequencing, of whom roughly 210 had received two doses of AZD1222 and about 25 had received two doses of the MenACWY control vaccine. Trial participants were enrolled by age into subgroups of 18-55, 56-69 and 70-plus years, and around 150, 28 and 57 TCR-sequenced participants, respectively, were included in these subgroups. The research as a whole found: CD4 TCRs associated with the vaccine covered the entire spike protein, and the dominant responses were in regions 160-218 and 743-854. Because no samples from the day 14 peak response were available, repertoires could be characterized only after the peak T cell response. Most participants were white British and females outnumbered males, and the authors suggested that clonal diversity may have been underestimated. Reportedly, almost half of the unique spike-specific TCRs recognized epitopes lying outside the regions that are mutated in the B.1.351 and B.1.1.7 variants. A significant rise in spike-specific TCR breadth and depth was observed after two AZD1222 doses relative to day 0 and relative to MenACWY recipients. The 56-69-year group was small, and its depth increase did not reach significance, likely because of low power. Conclusions about previously exposed vaccinees were limited because only six AZD1222 recipients were SARS-CoV-2 seropositive at baseline.

According to the study, the label for this sample's time point signals: baseline before first vaccination. The vaccinee samples were drawn from two UK trials, COV001 and COV002, one of which was a single-blind randomized controlled phase 2/3 trial testing AZD1222 (ChAdOx1 nCoV-19) in healthy adults. Trial participant PBMC samples were collected at day 0 and day 28 after the second dose for TCRbeta chain sequencing. As concerns this clone: What this receptor recognizes is not known. There are no base qualities to consult, and no much larger clone falls within one base.

Per the germline V gene, SGHVS is the CDR1 and FQNEAQ is the CDR2. From its cysteine to its phenylalanine, the CDR3 spans 15 amino acids. Just the 45-base CDR3 DNA is kept, in frame starting at base 1. Compared with germline, V lacks 4 bases and J lacks 4 bases; bases without a gene match: 7. The CDR3 regions of human TCRbeta chains were analyzed by immunosequencing. The source study handled its data this way. TCRs in the repertoires were matched against a reference library of SARS-CoV-2-specific TCRs that had been generated with the MIRA antigen-specificity platform. Breadth was defined as the fraction of unique TCRs that were SARS-CoV-2-associated. Depth was defined as the fraction of total T cells that were SARS-CoV-2-associated. Each spike-specific TCR was assigned to its reactive spike region and to a CD4 or CD8 class using the MIRA data. Log10-transformed breadth and depth values were compared by one-way ANOVA with Sidak's multiple comparisons tests. Held by TCRdb, this immuneACCESS table contains in-frame sequences only and omits some clones. Under half of the omission traces to an unresolved V gene where checked; the cause of the rest is unknown. Clone size and the V and J calls come from that table; the DNA yielded D and trimming. This sample is represented by around 120,000 clones; about 90% of them were singletons. The ten largest make up 7.5% to 8% of the sample.

The TCR sequence derives from an adult in good health. Sequencing used peripheral blood, obtained on day 0 of AZD1222 vaccination. In this chain, TRBV7-8 is recombined with TRBJ2-7, and 10 junction bases match TRBD1. DNA sequence: TGTGCCAGCAGCTCGGGACAGGGGCCCCGTTACGAGCAGTACTTC. It encodes CASSSGQGPRYEQYF.